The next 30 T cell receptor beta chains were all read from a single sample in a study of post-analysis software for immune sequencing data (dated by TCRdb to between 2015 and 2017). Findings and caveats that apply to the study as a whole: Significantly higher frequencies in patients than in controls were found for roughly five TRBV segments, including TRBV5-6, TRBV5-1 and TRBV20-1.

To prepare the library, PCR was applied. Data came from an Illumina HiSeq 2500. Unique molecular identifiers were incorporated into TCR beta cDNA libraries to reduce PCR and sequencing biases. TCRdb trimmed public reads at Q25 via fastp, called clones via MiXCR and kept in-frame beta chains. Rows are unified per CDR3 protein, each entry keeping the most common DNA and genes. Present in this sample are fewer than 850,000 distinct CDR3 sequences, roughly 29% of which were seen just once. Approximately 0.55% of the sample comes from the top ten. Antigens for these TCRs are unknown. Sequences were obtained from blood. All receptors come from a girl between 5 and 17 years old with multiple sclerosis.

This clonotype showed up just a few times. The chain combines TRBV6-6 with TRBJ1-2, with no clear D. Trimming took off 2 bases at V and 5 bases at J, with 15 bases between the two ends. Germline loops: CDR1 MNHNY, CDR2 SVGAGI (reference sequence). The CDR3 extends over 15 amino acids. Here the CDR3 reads CASSYDTFTDYGYTF. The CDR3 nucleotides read TGTGCCAGCAGTTACGACACCTTTACGGATTATGGCTACACCTTC.

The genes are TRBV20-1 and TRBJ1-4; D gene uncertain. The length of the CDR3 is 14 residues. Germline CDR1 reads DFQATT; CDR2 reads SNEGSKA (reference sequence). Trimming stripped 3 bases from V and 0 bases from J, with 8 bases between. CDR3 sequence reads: CSASQSATNEKLFF. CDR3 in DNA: TGCAGTGCTAGCCAATCCGCAACTAATGAAAAACTGTTTTTT.

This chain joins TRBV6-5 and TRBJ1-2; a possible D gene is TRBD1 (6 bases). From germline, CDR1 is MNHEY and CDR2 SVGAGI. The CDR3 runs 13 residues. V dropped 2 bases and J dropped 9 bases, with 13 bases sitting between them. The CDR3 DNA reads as TGTGCCAGCAGTTACACTGGGGGCGCAAGCTACACCTTC. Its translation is CASSYTGGASYTF.

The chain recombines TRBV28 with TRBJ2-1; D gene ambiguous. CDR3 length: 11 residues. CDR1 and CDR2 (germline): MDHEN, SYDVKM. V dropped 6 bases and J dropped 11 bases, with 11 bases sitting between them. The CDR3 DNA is TGTGCCAGCAGGGCCATGGGCCAGCAGTTCTTC. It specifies CASRAMGQQFF.

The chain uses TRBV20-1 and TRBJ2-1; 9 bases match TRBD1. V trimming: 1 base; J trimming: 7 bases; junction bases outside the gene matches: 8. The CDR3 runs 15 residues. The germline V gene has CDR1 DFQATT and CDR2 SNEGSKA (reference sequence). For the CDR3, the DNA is TGCAGTGCTAGAGTCCGGGGACAGGGTGGAAATGAGCAGTTCTTC. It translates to CSARVRGQGGNEQFF.

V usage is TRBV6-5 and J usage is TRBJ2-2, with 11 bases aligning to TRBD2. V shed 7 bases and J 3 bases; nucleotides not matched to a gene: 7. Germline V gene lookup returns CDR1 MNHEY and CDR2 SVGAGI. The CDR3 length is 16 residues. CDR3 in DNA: TGTGCCAGCAAAGTTAGCGGGGGGGTTTACACCGGGGAGCTGTTTTTT. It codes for CASKVSGGVYTGELFF.

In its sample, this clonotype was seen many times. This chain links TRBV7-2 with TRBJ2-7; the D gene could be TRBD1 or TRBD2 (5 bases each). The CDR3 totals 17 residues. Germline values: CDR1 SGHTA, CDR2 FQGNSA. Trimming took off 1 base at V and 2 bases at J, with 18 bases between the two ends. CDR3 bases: TGTGCCAGCAGCTTAGGAGTGTCGGGGCTTGGACCCTACGAGCAGTACTTC. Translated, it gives CASSLGVSGLGPYEQYF.

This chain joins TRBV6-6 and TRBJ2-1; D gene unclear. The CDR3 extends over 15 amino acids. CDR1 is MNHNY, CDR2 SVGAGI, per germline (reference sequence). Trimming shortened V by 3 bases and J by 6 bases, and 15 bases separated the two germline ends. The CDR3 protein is CASSYLGIVGNEQFF. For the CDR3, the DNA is TGTGCCAGCAGTTATCTGGGGATCGTCGGCAATGAGCAGTTCTTC.

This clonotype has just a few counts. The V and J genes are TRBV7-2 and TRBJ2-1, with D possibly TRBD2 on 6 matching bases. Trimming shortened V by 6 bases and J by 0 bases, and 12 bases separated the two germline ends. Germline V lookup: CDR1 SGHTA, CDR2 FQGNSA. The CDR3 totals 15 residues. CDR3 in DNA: TGTGCCAGCAGGTCCGGGACTTTCTCCTACAATGAGCAGTTCTTC. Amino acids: CASRSGTFSYNEQFF.

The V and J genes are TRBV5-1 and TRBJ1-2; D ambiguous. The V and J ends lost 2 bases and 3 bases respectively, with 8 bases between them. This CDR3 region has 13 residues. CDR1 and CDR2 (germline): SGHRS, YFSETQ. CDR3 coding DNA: TGCGCCAGCAGCTTTGACGACCACTATGGCTACACCTTC. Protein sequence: CASSFDDHYGYTF.

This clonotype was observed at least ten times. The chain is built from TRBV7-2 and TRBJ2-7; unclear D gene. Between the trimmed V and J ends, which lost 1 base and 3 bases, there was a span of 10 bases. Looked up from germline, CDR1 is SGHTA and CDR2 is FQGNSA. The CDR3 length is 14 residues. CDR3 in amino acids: CASSLGFLGYEQYF. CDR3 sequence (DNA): TGTGCCAGCAGCTTAGGGTTTTTGGGCTACGAGCAGTACTTC. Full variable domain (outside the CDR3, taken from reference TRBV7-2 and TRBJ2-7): GAGVSQSPSNKVTEKGKDVELRCDPISGHTALYWYRQSLGQGLEFLIYFQGNSAPDKSGLPSDRFSAERTGGSVSTLTIQRTQQEDSAVYLCASSLGFLGYEQYFGPGTRLTVT.

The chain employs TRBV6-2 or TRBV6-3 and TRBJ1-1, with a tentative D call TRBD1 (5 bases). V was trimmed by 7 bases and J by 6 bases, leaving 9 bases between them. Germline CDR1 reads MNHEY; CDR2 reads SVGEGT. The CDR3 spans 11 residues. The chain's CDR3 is CASTVGAEAFF. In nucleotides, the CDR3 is TGTGCCAGCACGGTGGGGGCTGAAGCTTTCTTT.

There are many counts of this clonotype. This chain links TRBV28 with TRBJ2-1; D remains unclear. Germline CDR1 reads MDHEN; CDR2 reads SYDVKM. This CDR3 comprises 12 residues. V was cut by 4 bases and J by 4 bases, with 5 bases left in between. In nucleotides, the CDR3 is TGTGCCAGCAGTTCCCAATACAATGAGCAGTTCTTC. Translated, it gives CASSSQYNEQFF.

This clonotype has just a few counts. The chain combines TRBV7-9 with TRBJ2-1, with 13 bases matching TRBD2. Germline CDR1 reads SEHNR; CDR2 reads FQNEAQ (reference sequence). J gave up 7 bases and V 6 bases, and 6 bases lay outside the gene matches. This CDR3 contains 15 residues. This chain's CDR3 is CASSPGLAGQNEQFF. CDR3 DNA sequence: TGTGCCAGCAGTCCGGGACTAGCGGGACAAAATGAGCAGTTCTTC. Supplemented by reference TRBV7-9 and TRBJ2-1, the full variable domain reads DTGVSQNPRHKITKRGQNVTFRCDPISEHNRLYWYRQTLGQGPEFLTYFQNEAQLEKSRLLSDRFSAERPKGSFSTLEIQRTEQGDSAMYLCASSPGLAGQNEQFFGPGTRLTVL.

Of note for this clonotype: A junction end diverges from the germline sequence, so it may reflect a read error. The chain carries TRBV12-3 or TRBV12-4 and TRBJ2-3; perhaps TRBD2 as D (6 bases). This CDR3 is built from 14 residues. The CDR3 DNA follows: TGTGCCAGCAGTCCGCTAACTAGCACAGATGCGCAGTATTTT. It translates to CASSPLTSTDAQYF.

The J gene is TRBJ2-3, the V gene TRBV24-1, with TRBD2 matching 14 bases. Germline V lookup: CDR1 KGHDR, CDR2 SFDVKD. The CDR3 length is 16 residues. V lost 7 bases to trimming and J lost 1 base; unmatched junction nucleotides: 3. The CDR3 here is CATRGTSGSRTDTQYF. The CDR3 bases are TGTGCCACCAGGGGGACTAGCGGGAGCCGCACAGATACGCAGTATTTT.

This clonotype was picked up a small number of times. The CDR3: CASSQEVARSTEAFF. In nucleotides, the CDR3 is TGCGCCAGCAGCCAAGAGGTAGCCCGGAGCACTGAAGCTTTCTTT. V and J are TRBV4-1 and TRBJ1-1; D gene ambiguous. Trimming pared 0 bases from V and 4 bases from J, leaving 12 bases between. The CDR3 length is 15 residues. Germline values: CDR1 MGHRA, CDR2 YSYEKL.

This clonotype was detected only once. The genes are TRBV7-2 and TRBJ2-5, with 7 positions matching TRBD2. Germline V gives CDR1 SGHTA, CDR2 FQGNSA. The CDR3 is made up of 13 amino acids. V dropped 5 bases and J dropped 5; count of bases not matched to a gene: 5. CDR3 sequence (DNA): TGTGCCAGCAGCGAATGGGGGGGGGAGACCCAGTACTTC. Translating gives CASSEWGGETQYF. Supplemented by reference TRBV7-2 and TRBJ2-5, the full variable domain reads GAGVSQSPSNKVTEKGKDVELRCDPISGHTALYWYRQSLGQGLEFLIYFQGNSAPDKSGLPSDRFSAERTGGSVSTLTIQRTQQEDSAVYLCASSEWGGETQYFGPGTRLLVL.

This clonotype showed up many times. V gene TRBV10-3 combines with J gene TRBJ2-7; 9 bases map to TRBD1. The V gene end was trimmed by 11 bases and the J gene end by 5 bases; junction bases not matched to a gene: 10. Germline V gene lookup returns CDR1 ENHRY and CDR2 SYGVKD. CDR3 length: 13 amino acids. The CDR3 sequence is CASLPGQGNEQYF. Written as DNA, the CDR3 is TGTGCCTCTCTCCCGGGACAGGGTAACGAGCAGTACTTC.

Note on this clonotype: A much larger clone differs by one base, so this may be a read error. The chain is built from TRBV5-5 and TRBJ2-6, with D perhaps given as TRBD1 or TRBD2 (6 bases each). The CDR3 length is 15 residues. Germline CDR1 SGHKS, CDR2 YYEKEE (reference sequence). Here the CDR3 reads CASSFRGRGANVRTF. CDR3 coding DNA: TGTGCCAGCAGCTTTCGGGGGCGTGGGGCCAACGTCCGGACTTTC.

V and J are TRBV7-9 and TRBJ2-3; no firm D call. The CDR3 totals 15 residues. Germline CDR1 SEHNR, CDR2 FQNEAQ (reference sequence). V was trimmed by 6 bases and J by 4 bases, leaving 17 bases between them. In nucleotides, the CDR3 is TGTGCCAGCAGAAGTAGGCCAGGCCCGGCAGATACGCAGTATTTT. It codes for CASRSRPGPADTQYF.

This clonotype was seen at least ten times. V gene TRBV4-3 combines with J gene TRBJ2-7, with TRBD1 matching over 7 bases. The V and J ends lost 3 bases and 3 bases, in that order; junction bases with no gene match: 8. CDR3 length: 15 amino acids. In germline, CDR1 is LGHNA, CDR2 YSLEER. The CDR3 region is CASSQERQGSYEQYF. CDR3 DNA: TGCGCCAGCAGCCAGGAAAGACAGGGAAGCTACGAGCAGTACTTC.

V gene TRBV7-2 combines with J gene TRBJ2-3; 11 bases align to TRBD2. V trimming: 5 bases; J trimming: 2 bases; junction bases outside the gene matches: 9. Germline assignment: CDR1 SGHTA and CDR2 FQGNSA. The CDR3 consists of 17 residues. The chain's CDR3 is CASSAALAGGATDTQYF. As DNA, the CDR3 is TGTGCCAGCAGCGCCGCCCTAGCGGGGGGCGCCACAGATACGCAGTATTTT.

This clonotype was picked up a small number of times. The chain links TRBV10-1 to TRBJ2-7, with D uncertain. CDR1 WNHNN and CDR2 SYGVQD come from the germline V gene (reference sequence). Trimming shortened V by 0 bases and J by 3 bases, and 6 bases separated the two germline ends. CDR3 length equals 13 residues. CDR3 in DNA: TGCGCCAGCAGTGAGTCCGGAGACTACGAGCAGTACTTC. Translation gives CASSESGDYEQYF.

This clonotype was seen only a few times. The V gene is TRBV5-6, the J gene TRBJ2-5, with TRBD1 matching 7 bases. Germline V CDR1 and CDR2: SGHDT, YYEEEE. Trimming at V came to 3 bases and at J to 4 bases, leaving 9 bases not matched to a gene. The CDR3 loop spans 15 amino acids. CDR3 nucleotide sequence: TGTGCCAGCAGCTCCCTACAGGGGTTGGGAGAGACCCAGTACTTC. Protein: CASSSLQGLGETQYF.

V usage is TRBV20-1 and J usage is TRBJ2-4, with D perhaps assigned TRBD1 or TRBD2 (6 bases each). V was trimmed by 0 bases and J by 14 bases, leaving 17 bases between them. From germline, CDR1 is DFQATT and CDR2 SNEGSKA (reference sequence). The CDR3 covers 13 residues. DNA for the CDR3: TGCAGTGCTAGAGAACTAGCCCGACAGGCCGAGTACTTC. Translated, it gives CSARELARQAEYF.

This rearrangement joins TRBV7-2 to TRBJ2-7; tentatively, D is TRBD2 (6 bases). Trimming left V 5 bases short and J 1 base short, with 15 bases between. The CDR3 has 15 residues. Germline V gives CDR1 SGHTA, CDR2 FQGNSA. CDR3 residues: CASSGRAGRSYEQYF. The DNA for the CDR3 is TGTGCCAGCAGCGGACGAGCGGGCCGTTCCTACGAGCAGTACTTC.

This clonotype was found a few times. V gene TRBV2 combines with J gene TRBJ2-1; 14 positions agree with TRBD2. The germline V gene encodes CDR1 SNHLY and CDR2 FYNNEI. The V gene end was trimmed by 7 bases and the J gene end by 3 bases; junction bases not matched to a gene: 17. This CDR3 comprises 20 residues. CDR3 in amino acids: CASTYERGTSGRGYYNEQFF. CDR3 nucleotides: TGTGCCAGCACCTACGAAAGGGGGACTAGCGGGAGAGGATACTACAATGAGCAGTTCTTC.

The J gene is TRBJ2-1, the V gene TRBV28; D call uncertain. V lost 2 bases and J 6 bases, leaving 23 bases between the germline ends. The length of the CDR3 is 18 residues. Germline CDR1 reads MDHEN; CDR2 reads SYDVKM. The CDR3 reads CASSLREIAGVFLNEQFF. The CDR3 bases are TGTGCCAGCAGTTTACGTGAAATCGCAGGAGTCTTTCTCAATGAGCAGTTCTTC.

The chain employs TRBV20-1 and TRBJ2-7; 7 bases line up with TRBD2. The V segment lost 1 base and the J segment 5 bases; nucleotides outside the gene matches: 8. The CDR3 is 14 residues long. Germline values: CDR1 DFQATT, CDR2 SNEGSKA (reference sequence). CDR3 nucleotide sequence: TGCAGTGCTAGAGGAGTTCTAGCGGTTAACGAGCAGTACTTC. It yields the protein CSARGVLAVNEQYF.